These 4 T cell receptor beta chains share one sample of origin, sequenced in a study of CD8 T cells in ankylosing spondylitis. TCRdb analysed the 5' RACE reads with MiXCR anew, one entry per CDR3 protein. There are about 540,000 distinct CDR3 sequences in the sample; approximately 11% occur only once, and about 6.8% lies in the top ten. What these receptors recognize is not known. Notes on the study in general: The study identified a TCR beta motif of eight highly homologous variants that appeared characteristic of ankylosing spondylitis blood.

The sequenced material came from blood, either unsorted or a sorted T cell fraction (not recorded which). The source of these receptors is a male donor with ankylosing spondylitis.

The chain links TRBV10-2 to TRBJ2-7, with D tentatively TRBD1 or TRBD2 (5 bases each). The CDR3 has 16 residues. Per the germline V gene, CDR1 is WSHSY and CDR2 is SAAADI. The ends were cut back, 0 bases at V and 3 bases at J, with 15 bases in the middle. The CDR3 region has the DNA TGCGCCAGCAGTGAGTCGGGGGAGTCCCTGATCTACGAGCAGTACGTC. It yields the protein CASSESGESLIYEQYV.

There are many counts of this clonotype. This CDR3 reads CSLRESSYNEQFF. The CDR3 coding sequence is TGCAGCCTGCGGGAGTCTTCCTACAATGAGCAGTTCTTC. The rearrangement joins TRBV20-1 to TRBJ2-1; TRBD2 matches 7 bases. The CDR3 sequence is 13 residues long. Germline assignment: CDR1 DFQATT and CDR2 SNEGSKA (reference sequence).

This clonotype has a handful of counts. The chain recombines TRBV20-1 with TRBJ1-1, with 7 positions matching TRBD1. Trimming cost V 6 bases and J 1 base; bases outside gene matches: 11. The CDR3 is 15 amino acids. Germline CDR1 is DFQATT and CDR2 is SNEGSKA (reference sequence). For the CDR3, the DNA is TGCAGTGCCAAGAGGGCAGGGGGGGAGAACACTGAAGCTTTCTTT. Amino acids: CSAKRAGGENTEAFF.

This clonotype was counted a few times. This chain joins TRBV28 and TRBJ2-7; 7 bases are shared with TRBD1. The junction had 5 bases not matched to a gene; V was cut back by 6 bases and J by 3 bases. The CDR3 extends over 13 amino acids. Germline CDR1 is MDHEN and CDR2 is SYDVKM. The CDR3 is CASSSGQSYEQYV. The CDR3 DNA is TGTGCCAGCAGCTCGGGACAGAGCTACGAGCAGTACGTC.